At least ten counts were recorded for the clone carrying this TCR beta chain. The antigen is undetermined. The data were obtained in a study of breast tumors, draining lymph nodes, adjacent tissues. Study-wide findings and caveats: Tumor repertoires ranked between lymph nodes and nontumor tissue in diversity, with V and J gene preferences. That most tumor T cells come from lymph nodes remained unproven. The data were judged consistent with most tumor T cells coming from lymph node and expanding in tumor. Luminal-like breast cancer showed significantly greater tumor-nontumor repertoire similarity than basal-like breast cancer did.

J was trimmed by 8 bases and V by 6 bases; bases with no gene match: 10. Looked up from germline, CDR1 is ENHRY and CDR2 is SYGVKD. The CDR3 totals 16 residues. MiXCR, run by TCRdb on the multiplex PCR reads, gives a single entry per CDR3 protein. Of approximately 300,000 distinct CDR3 sequences in the sample, 30% to 35% were seen once. Breast cancer patients provided tissue from their axillary draining lymph nodes. The chain combines TRBV10-3 with TRBJ2-1; 13 bases agree with TRBD2. The sequence was collected from a female donor with breast cancer. Some clones in this sample may be carry-over from other donors' samples. Sequences were obtained from axillary lymph node tissue. The CDR3 bases are TGTGCCATCAGCGCGGGACTAGCGGGAAAAAAGGATGAGCAGTTCTTC. It yields the protein CAISAGLAGKKDEQFF.